This T cell receptor (beta chain) was obtained from a study of post-analysis software for immune sequencing data. Overall study: The courses of disease that were included comprised relapsing-remitting, secondary progressive and progressive-relapsing multiple sclerosis.

Unique molecular identifiers were built into the TCR beta cDNA libraries. Each CDR3 protein gets one entry after TCRdb re-called the PCR reads with MiXCR. The sample gives about 800,000 distinct CDR3 sequences, roughly 27% of which show up once; around 0.56% is in the top ten. The sample comprised blood. The origin of this receptor is a girl under 18 with multiple sclerosis.

The chain's CDR3 is CATKESVSGTGEQYF. The DNA of the CDR3 is TGTGCCACCAAAGAGAGCGTGTCGGGTACGGGGGAGCAGTACTTC. The chain is built from TRBV10-3 and TRBJ2-7; D may be TRBD2 (5 bases). The CDR3 runs to 15 residues. Trimming took off 10 bases at V and 7 bases at J, with 26 bases between the two ends. Germline V CDR1 and CDR2: ENHRY, SYGVKD.